This TCR beta chain stems from a study of blood T cell repertoires in COVID-19. Study details: The origin of the acute and convalescent COVID-19 samples was the United States, Italy and Spain. PBMCs, B-cell-depleted T cells, or T cells provided the cDNA or gDNA that made up the material.

The repertoire was sequenced with immunoSEQ multiplex PCR; TCRdb's copy has only in-frame clones and lacks some. The top ten hold around 4.2% of the sample, which has roughly 290,000 clones, about 85% seen once. V trimming: 6 bases; J trimming: 5 bases; junction bases outside the gene matches: 7. The germline gives CDR1 SGHRS, CDR2 YFSETQ. The CDR3 length is 16 residues. V usage is TRBV5-1 and J usage is TRBJ2-2; 13 bases line up with TRBD2. Sequencing input: peripheral blood. The sequence was obtained from a woman aged 50 to 60 with active or convalescent COVID-19. Here the CDR3 reads CASTRATSGRTGELFF. CDR3 coding DNA: TGCGCCAGCACCCGGGCGACTAGCGGGAGGACCGGGGAGCTGTTTTTT.